This T cell receptor beta chain was profiled in a study of CD8+CD57+ T cells in acquired aplastic anemia. The V end lost 1 base, the J end lost 4 bases, and 9 bases lay between the germline ends. The germline CDR1 and CDR2 sequences are DFQATT and SNEGSKA (reference sequence). The CDR3 is 13 amino acids. Findings of the study overall: In common between the patients and the controls were some 29 CD8+ CDR3 sequences.

Of note for this clonotype: The antigen is not known.

The use of genomic DNA as template underpinned the TCR beta VDJ and CDR3 profiling. MiXCR, run by TCRdb on the reads, gives a single entry per CDR3 protein. The sample records 250,000 to 300,000 distinct CDR3 sequences, around 60% being singletons. The rearrangement uses TRBV20-1 and TRBJ2-3; no firm D call. The receptor was derived from a human donor with severe aplastic anemia or a healthy control (not recorded which). Sequenced material: sorted CD4+, CD8+, or CD8+CD57+ T cells (not recorded which) from PBMCs. The CDR3 DNA sequence: TGCAGTGCTAGAGGTAGTTTTCCAGATACGCAGTATTTT. As protein: CSARGSFPDTQYF.